This T cell receptor beta chain was recovered during a study of blood T cells in healthy people across ages. A J-beta primer mix and a sample-barcoded 5' primer were used in a second PCR of about 7 to 12 cycles. TCRdb fed the 5' RACE reads into MiXCR, producing one record per CDR3 protein. This table holds roughly 800,000 distinct CDR3 sequences, nearly 60% found once. Only a few counts were recorded for this clonotype. The source material was blood. The sequence was obtained from a man aged 25 to 40 in good health.

CDR3 sequence: CSAGTASTDTQYF. The CDR3 nucleotides are TGCAGCGCTGGGACAGCTAGCACAGATACGCAGTATTTT. The V and J genes are TRBV29-1 and TRBJ2-3; 7 bases are shared with TRBD1. The germline V gene encodes CDR1 SQVTM and CDR2 ANQGSEA. This CDR3 comprises 13 residues. V was clipped by 7 bases and J by 0 bases; unmatched bases: 4.